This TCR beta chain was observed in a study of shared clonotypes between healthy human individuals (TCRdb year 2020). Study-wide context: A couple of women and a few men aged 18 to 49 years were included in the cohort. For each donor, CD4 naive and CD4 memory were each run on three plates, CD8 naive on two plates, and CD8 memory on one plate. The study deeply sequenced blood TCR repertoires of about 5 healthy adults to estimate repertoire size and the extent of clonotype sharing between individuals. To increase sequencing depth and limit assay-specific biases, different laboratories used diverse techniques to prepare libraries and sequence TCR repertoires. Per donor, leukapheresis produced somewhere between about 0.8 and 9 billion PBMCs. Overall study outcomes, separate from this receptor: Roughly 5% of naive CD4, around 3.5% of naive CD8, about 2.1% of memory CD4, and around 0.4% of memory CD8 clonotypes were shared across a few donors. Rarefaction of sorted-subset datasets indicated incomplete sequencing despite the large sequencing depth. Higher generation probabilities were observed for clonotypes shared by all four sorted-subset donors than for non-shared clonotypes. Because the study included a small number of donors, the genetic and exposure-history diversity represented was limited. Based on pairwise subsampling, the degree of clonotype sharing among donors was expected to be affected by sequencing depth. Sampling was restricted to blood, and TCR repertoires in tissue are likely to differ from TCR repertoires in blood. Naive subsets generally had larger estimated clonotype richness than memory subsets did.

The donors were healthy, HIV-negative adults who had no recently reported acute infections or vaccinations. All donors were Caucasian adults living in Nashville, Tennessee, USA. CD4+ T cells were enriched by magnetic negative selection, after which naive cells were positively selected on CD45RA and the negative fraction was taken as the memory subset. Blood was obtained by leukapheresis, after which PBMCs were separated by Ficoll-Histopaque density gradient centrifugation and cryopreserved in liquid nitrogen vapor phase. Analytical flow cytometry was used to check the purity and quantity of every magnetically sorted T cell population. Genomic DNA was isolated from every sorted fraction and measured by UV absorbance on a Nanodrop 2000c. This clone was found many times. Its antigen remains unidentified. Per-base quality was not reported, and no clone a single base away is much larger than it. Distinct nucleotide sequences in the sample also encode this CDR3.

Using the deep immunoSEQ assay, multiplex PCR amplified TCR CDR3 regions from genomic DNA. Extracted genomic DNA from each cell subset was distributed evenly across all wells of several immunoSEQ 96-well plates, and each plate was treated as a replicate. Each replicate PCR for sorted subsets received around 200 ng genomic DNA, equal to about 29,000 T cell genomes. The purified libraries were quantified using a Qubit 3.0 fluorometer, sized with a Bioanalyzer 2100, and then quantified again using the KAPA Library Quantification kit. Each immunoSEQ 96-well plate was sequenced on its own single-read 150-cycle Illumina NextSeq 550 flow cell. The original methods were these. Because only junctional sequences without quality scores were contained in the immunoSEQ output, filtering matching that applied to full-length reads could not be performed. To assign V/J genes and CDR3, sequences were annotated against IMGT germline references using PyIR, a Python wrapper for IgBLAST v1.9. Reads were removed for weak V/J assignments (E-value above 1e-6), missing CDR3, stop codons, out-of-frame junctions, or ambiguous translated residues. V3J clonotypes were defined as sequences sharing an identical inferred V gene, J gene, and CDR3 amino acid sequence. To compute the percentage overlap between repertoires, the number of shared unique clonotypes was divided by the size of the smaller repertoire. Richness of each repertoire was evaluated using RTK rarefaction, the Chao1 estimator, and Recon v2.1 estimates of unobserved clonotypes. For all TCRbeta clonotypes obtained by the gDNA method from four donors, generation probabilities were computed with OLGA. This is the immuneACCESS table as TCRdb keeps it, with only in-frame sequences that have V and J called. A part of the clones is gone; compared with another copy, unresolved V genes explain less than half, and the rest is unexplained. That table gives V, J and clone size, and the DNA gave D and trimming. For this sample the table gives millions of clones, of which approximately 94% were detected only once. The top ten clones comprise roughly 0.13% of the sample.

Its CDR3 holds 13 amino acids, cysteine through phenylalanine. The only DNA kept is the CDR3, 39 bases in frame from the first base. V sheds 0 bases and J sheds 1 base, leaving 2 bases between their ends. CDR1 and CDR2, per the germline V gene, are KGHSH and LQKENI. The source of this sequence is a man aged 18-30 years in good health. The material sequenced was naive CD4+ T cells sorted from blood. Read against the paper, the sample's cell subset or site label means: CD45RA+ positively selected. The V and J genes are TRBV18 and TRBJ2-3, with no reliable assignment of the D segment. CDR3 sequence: CASSPPGTDTQYF. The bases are TGTGCCAGCTCACCACCGGGCACAGATACGCAGTATTTT.